This T cell receptor (beta chain) comes out of a study of cytomegalovirus exposure and HLA in healthy donors. Trimming cost V 1 base and J 0 bases, with 6 bases left between them. CDR1 is MNHNS, CDR2 SASEGT, per germline. The CDR3 is made up of 14 amino acids. Study-wide findings and caveats: About 90% or about 30% of the time was how often most TCR beta V segments were productive, according to an earlier analysis. A later analysis linked a missense variant in DCLRE1C to the trimming of TCR beta V and J genes. Sequencing depth across donors, presence/absence analyses assumed, was roughly uniform.

A remark on this clone: Its antigen is undetermined.

Primers included in the PCR were 60 Vbeta and 13 Jbeta primers. Profiled with immunoSEQ multiplex PCR; TCRdb holds only in-frame clones, not every one. The sample yields 120,000 or so clones, around 80% seen once. The receptor's source is a man between 25 and 39 years old in good health and CMV-seropositive. Sequenced input: PBMCs. This rearrangement joins TRBV6-1 to TRBJ2-5; no clear D. The DNA of the CDR3 is TGTGCCAGCAGTGAAGGGCCAGACCAAGAGACCCAGTACTTC. As protein: CASSEGPDQETQYF.